This T cell receptor (beta chain) was found in a study of cytomegalovirus exposure and HLA in healthy donors. Study-wide points: With high specificity and sensitivity, the classifier reportedly diagnosed cytomegalovirus status. In an earlier analysis, most TCR beta V segments were productive about 87% or about 30% of the time. The study flagged some 170 TCR beta chains as cytomegalovirus-associated.

Regarding this clone: Its cognate antigen is unknown.

The study ran its PCR with 60 Vbeta and 13 Jbeta primers. Only in-frame clones appear in the TCRdb table, and some are missing; sequencing was by immunoSEQ multiplex PCR. The sample has about 98,000 clones; 80% to 85% are singletons. The germline gives CDR1 MNHEY, CDR2 SMNVEV (reference sequence). Trimming removed 6 bases at V and 5 bases at J, with 17 bases between. The CDR3 is 15 amino acids. This TCR derives from a man aged 40-49 years in good health and CMV-seronegative. What was sequenced was PBMCs. This chain joins TRBV27 and TRBJ2-1; possibly TRBD1 for D (5 bases). The CDR3 nucleotides read TGTGCCAGCAGCAGGGTCCCGGGTCCACACAATGAGCAGTTCTTC. This translates into CASSRVPGPHNEQFF.